This T cell receptor (beta chain) is from a study of blood T cells in healthy people across ages. Germline V CDR1 and CDR2: SGHRS, YFSETQ. Trimming shortened V by 0 bases and J by 4 bases, and 16 bases separated the two germline ends. The CDR3 sequence is 16 residues long. With a J-beta primer mix and a sample-barcoded 5' primer, a second PCR ran about 6 to 11 cycles. TCRdb re-called the 5' RACE reads with MiXCR, one entry per CDR3 protein. This sample has about 730,000 distinct CDR3 sequences, with 40% to 45% found just once. This clonotype was observed a few times. The sequence derives from a woman aged 55-70 years in good health. The chain has TRBV5-1 and TRBJ2-5; possible D gene TRBD2, 6 bases. The specimen sequenced was blood. The CDR3 region is CASSLGGTGIRETQYF. The CDR3 DNA reads TGCGCCAGCAGCTTGGGCGGGACTGGAATTCGAGAGACCCAGTACTTC.